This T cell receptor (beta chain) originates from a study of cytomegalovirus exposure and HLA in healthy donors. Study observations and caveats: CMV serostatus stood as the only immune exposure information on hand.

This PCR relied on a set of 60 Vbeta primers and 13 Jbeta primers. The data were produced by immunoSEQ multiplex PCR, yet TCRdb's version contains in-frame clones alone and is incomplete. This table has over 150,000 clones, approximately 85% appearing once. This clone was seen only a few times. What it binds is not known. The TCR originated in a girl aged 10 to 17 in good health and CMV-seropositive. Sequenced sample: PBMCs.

As DNA, the CDR3 is TGTGCCAGCAACCGACAGGGGGAGAGCACTGAAGCTTTCTTT. Translating gives CASNRQGESTEAFF. J is TRBJ1-1 and V is TRBV6-1; 9 bases map to TRBD1. The ends lost 7 bases at V and 4 bases at J; junction bases unmatched: 7. There are 14 residues in the CDR3. Germline V gene data show CDR1 as MNHNS and CDR2 as SASEGT.